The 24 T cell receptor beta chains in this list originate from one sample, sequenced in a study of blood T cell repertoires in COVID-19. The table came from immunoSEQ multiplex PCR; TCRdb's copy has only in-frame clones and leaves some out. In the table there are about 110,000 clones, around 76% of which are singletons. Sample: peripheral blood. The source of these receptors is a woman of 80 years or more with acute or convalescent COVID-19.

Written as DNA, the CDR3 is TGTGCCAGCAGTCCGACACAGGGGGCCCTTTGGTATGGCTACACCTTC. Translating gives CASSPTQGALWYGYTF. The chain uses TRBV27 and TRBJ1-2; 9 nucleotides line up with TRBD1. With V trimmed by 5 bases and J by 5 bases, 12 bases remained unmatched. The CDR3 spans 16 residues. Germline V gene data show CDR1 as MNHEY and CDR2 as SMNVEV (reference sequence).

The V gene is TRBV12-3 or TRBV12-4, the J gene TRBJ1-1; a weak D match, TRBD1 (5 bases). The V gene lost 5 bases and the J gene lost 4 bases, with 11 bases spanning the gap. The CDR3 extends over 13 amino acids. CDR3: CASSGGVGTEAFF. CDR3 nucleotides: TGTGCCAGCAGTGGGGGGGTCGGCACTGAAGCTTTCTTT.

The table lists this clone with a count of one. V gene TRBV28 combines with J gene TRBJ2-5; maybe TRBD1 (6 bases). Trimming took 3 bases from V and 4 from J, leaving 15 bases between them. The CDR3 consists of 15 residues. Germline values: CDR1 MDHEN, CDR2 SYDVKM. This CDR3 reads CASSLGALGRETQYF. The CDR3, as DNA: TGTGCCAGCAGTTTGGGGGCCTTAGGGAGAGAGACCCAGTACTTC.

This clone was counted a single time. DNA of the CDR3: TGTGCCAGCAGCATAGCGACAGGCACAGACTCCTACAATGAGCAGTTCTTC. Translation gives CASSIATGTDSYNEQFF. The chain recombines TRBV5-8 with TRBJ2-1; perhaps TRBD1 as D (6 bases). The V gene's germline CDR1 is SGHTS and CDR2 YDEGEE. This CDR3 region has 17 residues. V lost 4 bases and J lost 0, with 17 bases in between.

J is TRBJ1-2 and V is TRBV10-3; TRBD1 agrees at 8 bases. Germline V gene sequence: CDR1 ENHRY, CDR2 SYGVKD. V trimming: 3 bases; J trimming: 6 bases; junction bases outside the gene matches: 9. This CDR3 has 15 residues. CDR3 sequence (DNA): TGTGCCATCAGTGAATCAGGGGGCCGGAGCCATGGCTACACCTTC. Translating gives CAISESGGRSHGYTF.

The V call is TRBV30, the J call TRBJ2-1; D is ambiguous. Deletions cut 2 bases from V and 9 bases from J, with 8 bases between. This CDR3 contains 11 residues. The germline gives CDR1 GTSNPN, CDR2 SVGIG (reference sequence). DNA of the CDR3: TGTGCCTGGAGTTTCAGTGTTGAGCAGTTCTTC. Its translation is CAWSFSVEQFF.

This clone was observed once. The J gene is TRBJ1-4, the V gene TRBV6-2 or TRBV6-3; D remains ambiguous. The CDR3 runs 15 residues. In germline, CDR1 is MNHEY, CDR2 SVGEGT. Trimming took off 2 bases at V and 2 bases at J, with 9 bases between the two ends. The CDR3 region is CASSYLGGTNEKLFF. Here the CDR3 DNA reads TGTGCCAGCAGTTACCTGGGAGGGACTAATGAAAAACTGTTTTTT.

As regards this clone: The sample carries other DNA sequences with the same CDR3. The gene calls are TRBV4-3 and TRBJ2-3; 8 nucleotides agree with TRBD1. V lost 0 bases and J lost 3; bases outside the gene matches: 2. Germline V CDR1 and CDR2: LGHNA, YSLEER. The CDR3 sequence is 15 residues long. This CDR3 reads CASSQDGQGTDTQYF. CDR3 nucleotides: TGCGCCAGCAGCCAAGACGGACAGGGAACAGATACGCAGTATTTT.

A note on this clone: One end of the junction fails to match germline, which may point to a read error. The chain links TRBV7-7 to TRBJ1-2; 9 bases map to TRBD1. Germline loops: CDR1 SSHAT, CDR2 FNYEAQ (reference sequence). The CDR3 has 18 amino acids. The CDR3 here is CASSFDATGTGYLDGYTF. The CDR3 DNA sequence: TGTGCTAGCAGCTTCGACGCTACCGGGACAGGGTATCTTGATGGCTACACCTTC.

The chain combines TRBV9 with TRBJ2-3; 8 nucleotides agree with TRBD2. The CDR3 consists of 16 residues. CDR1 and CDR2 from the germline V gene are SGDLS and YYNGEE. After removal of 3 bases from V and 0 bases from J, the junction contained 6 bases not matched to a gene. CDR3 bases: TGTGCCAGCAGCGCCCACATAGCGGGGAGCACAGATACGCAGTATTTT. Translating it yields CASSAHIAGSTDTQYF.

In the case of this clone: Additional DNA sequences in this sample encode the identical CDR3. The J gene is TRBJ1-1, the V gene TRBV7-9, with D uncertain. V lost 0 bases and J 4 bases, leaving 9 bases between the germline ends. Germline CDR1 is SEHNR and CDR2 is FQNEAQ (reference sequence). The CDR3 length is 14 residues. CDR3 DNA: TGTGCCAGCAGCTTAGCGCTGGGAGGCACTGAAGCTTTCTTT. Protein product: CASSLALGGTEAFF.

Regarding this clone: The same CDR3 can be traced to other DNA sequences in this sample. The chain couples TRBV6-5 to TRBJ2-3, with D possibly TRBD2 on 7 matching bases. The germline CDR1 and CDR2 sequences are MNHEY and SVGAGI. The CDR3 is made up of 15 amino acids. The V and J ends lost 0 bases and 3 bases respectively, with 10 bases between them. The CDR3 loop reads CASSYSGGPTDTQYF. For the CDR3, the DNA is TGTGCCAGCAGTTACTCCGGGGGGCCGACAGATACGCAGTATTTT.

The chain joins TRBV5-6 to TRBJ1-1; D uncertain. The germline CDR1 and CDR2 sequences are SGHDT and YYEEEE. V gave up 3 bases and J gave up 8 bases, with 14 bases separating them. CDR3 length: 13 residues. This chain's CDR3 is CASSSLGRREAFF. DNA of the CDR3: TGTGCCAGCAGCTCACTCGGCCGCAGGGAAGCTTTCTTT.

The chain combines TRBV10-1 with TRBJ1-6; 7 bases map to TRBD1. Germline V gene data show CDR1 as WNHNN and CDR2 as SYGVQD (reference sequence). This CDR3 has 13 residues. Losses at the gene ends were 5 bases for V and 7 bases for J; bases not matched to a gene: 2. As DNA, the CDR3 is TGCGCCAGCAGTCCGGGACAGAATTCACCCCTCCACTTT. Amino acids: CASSPGQNSPLHF.

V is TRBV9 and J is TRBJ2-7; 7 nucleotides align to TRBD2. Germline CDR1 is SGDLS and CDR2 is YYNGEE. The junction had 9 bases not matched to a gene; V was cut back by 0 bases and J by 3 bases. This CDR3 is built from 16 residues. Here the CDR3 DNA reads TGTGCCAGCAGCGTAGAGAGGGGCGGGAGTCGCTACGAGCAGTACTTC. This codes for CASSVERGGSRYEQYF. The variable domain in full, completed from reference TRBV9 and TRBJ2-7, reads DSGVTQTPKHLITATGQRVTLRCSPRSGDLSVYWYQQSLDQGLQFLIQYYNGEERAKGNILERFSAQQFPDLHSELNLSSLELGDSALYFCASSVERGGSRYEQYFGPGTRLTVT.

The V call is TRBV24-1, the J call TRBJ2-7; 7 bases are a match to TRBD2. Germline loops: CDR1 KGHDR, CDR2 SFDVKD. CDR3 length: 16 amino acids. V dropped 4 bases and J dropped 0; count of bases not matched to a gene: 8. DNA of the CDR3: TGTGCCACCAGTGAGGGGAGGGCGGGAAGCTCCTACGAGCAGTACTTC. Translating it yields CATSEGRAGSSYEQYF.

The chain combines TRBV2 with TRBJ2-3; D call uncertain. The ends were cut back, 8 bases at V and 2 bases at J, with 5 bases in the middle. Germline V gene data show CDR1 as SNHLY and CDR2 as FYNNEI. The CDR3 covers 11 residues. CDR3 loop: CASCDTDTQYF. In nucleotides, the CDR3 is TGTGCCAGCTGCGACACAGATACGCAGTATTTT.

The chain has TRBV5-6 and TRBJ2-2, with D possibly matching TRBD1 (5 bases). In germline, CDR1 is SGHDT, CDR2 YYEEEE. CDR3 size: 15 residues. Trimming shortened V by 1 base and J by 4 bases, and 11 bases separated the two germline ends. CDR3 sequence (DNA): TGTGCCAGCAGCTTGTCAGGGATTAGCACCGGGGAGCTGTTTTTT. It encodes CASSLSGISTGELFF.

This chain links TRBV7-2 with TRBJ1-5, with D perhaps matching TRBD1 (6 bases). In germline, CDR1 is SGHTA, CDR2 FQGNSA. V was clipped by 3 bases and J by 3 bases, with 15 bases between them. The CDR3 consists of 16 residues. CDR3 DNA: TGTGCCAGCAGCTTCCGACAGGAGACTAACAATCAGCCCCAGCATTTT. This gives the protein CASSFRQETNNQPQHF.

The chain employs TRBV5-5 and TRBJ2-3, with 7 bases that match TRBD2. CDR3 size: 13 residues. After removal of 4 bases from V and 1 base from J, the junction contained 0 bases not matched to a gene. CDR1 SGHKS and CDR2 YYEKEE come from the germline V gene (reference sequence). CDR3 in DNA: TGTGCCAGCAGCCGGGGGGGCACAGATACGCAGTATTTT. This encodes CASSRGGTDTQYF.

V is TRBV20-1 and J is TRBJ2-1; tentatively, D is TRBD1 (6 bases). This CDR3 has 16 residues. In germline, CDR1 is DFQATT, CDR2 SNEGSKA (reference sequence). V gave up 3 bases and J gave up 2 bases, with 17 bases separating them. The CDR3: CSASFGQLRPYNEQFF. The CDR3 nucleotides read TGCAGTGCTAGTTTCGGACAGCTACGTCCCTACAATGAGCAGTTCTTC.

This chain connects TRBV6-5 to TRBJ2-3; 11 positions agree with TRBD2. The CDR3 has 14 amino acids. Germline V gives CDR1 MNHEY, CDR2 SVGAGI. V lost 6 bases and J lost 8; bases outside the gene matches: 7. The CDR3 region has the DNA TGTGCCAGCAGACGCGGGACTAGCGGTTTTACGCAGTATTTT. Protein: CASRRGTSGFTQYF.

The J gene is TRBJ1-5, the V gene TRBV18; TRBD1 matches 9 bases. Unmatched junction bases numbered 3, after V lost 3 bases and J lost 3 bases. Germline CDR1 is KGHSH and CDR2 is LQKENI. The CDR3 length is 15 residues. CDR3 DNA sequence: TGTGCCAGCTCACCCACAGGGGGCCTCAATCAGCCCCAGCATTTT. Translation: CASSPTGGLNQPQHF. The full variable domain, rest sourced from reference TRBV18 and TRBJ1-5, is NAGVMQNPRHLVRRRGQEARLRCSPMKGHSHVYWYRQLPEEGLKFMVYLQKENIIDESGMPKERFSAEFPKEGPSILRIQQVVRGDSAAYFCASSPTGGLNQPQHFGDGTRLSIL.

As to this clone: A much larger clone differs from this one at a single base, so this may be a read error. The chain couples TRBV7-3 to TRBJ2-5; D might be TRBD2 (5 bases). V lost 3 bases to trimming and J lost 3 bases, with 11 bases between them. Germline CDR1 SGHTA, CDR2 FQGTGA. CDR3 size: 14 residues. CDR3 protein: CASSFGRTEETQYF. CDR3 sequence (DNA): TGTGCCAGCAGCTTCGGCAGGACTGAAGAGACCCAGTACTTC.